The clone carrying this T cell receptor beta chain was found many times. The data were taken from a study of T cells in Graves' hyperthyroidism and ophthalmopathy. The investigators amplified TCR beta CDR3 regions from RNA transcripts. HTBI primers were the set used in a first-round RT-PCR of the TCR CDR3. From the multiplex PCR reads, TCRdb called clonotypes with MiXCR, one entry per CDR3 protein. In the table there are 500,000 to 600,000 distinct CDR3 sequences, over 15% of which are singletons. The sample comprised blood. The receptor comes from a woman between 18 and 30 years old with Graves' hyperthyroidism.

The CDR3 DNA sequence: TGTGCCACCAGTGAAACGACAGGGGTCAGCTCCTACAATGAGCAGTTCTTC. It specifies CATSETTGVSSYNEQFF. This chain uses TRBV24-1 with TRBJ2-1, with 8 bases lining up with TRBD1. This CDR3 spans 17 amino acids. V lost 4 bases to trimming and J lost 0 bases; unmatched junction nucleotides: 7. Germline V gene data show CDR1 as KGHDR and CDR2 as SFDVKD.